These 18 T cell receptor beta chains share one sample of origin, sequenced in a study of blood T cell repertoires in COVID-19. Only in-frame clones appear in the TCRdb table, and some are missing; sequencing was by immunoSEQ multiplex PCR. This table has 280,000 or so clones, roughly nine tenths appearing once. The sequenced sample consisted of PBMCs or T cells enriched from blood (not recorded which). These TCRs come from a middle-aged woman who had recovered from COVID-19.

The chain is built from TRBV7-2 and TRBJ1-2; no definite D call. The CDR3 is 14 residues long. V dropped 7 bases and J dropped 8 bases, with 20 bases sitting between them. The germline CDR1 and CDR2 sequences are SGHTA and FQGNSA. CDR3 in DNA: TGTGCCAGCACCCCAATTGGAGGGAAAGGCGGCTACACCTTC. Its protein is CASTPIGGKGGYTF.

The rearrangement joins TRBV27 to TRBJ1-6; 11 bases align to TRBD1. The CDR3 is 18 amino acids. Germline CDR1 and CDR2: MNHEY and SMNVEV (reference sequence). The V and J ends lost 4 bases and 0 bases, in that order; junction bases with no gene match: 5. The CDR3 DNA follows: TGTGCCAGCAGTTACCGGGACAGGGGGATCTCCTATAATTCACCCCTCCACTTT. It specifies CASSYRDRGISYNSPLHF.

This chain joins TRBV7-9 and TRBJ2-3; 15 bases are a match to TRBD2. The germline gives CDR1 SEHNR, CDR2 FQNEAQ (reference sequence). There are 18 residues in the CDR3. V was clipped by 3 bases and J by 6 bases; unmatched bases: 10. Here the CDR3 DNA reads TGTGCCAGCAGCTTCGATCGGACTAGCGGGAGGGCGTGGGATACGCAGTATTTT. Translating it yields CASSFDRTSGRAWDTQYF. The entire variable domain, with the rest obtained from reference TRBV7-9 and TRBJ2-3, is as follows: DTGVSQNPRHKITKRGQNVTFRCDPISEHNRLYWYRQTLGQGPEFLTYFQNEAQLEKSRLLSDRFSAERPKGSFSTLEIQRTEQGDSAMYLCASSFDRTSGRAWDTQYFGPGTRLTVL.

The chain joins TRBV4-1 to TRBJ1-6, with TRBD1 matching over 7 bases. CDR3 size: 18 residues. From germline, CDR1 is MGHRA and CDR2 YSYEKL. After removal of 0 bases from V and 2 bases from J, the junction contained 7 bases not matched to a gene. CDR3 in amino acids: CASSQEGGGVAYNSPLHF. CDR3 nucleotides: TGCGCCAGCAGCCAAGAAGGGGGCGGGGTTGCCTATAATTCACCCCTCCACTTT.

This chain connects TRBV6-6 to TRBJ1-5, with 8 bases lining up with TRBD1. V was clipped by 6 bases and J by 4 bases; unmatched bases: 8. Germline CDR1 is MNHNY and CDR2 is SVGAGI (reference sequence). The CDR3 has 15 residues. CDR3 protein: CASSTRGLGNQPQHF. The CDR3 DNA reads TGTGCCAGCAGCACCAGGGGGCTAGGGAATCAGCCCCAGCATTTT.

This clone was counted a few times. The chain is built from TRBV28 and TRBJ1-1; D gene ambiguous. Germline V gene lookup returns CDR1 MDHEN and CDR2 SYDVKM. The V end lost 8 bases, the J end lost 10 bases, and 20 bases lay between the germline ends. The CDR3 has 13 amino acids. CDR3 sequence reads: CASLGEVGLTAFF. CDR3 coding DNA: TGTGCCAGCCTCGGGGAGGTCGGGTTGACAGCTTTCTTT.

The chain joins TRBV5-8 to TRBJ1-5; a weak D match, TRBD1 (5 bases). Germline CDR1 reads SGHTS; CDR2 reads YDEGEE. The CDR3 is 14 amino acids. Trimming took 5 bases from V and 7 from J, leaving 16 bases between them. For the CDR3, the DNA is TGTGCCAGCAGTCTCAGGGAAGGGAGGCAGCCCCAGCATTTT. Translation: CASSLREGRQPQHF. The entire variable domain, with the rest obtained from reference TRBV5-8 and TRBJ1-5, is as follows: EAGVTQSPTHLIKTRGQQATLRCSPISGHTSVYWYQQALGLGLQFLLWYDEGEERNRGNFPPRFSGRQFPNYSSELNVNALELEDSALYLCASSLREGRQPQHFGDGTRLSIL.

This chain connects TRBV28 to TRBJ1-1; D is uncertain. V was shortened by 7 bases and J by 1 base, with 10 bases between the two germline ends. There are 13 residues in the CDR3. Germline V gives CDR1 MDHEN, CDR2 SYDVKM. The CDR3 region has the DNA TGTGCCAGCAACGAGGTTGGGAACACTGAAGCTTTCTTT. Translating it yields CASNEVGNTEAFF.

This sequence joins TRBV29-1 and TRBJ2-7, with TRBD1 identical over 10 bases. This CDR3 has 13 amino acids. V shed 6 bases and J 6 bases; nucleotides not matched to a gene: 8. The germline V gene has CDR1 SQVTM and CDR2 ANQGSEA. DNA for the CDR3: TGCAGCGTCCACCGGGACAGGGGCTCCGAGCAGTACTTC. Encoded protein: CSVHRDRGSEQYF.

The chain couples TRBV7-9 to TRBJ2-1; 16 bases line up with TRBD2. The CDR3 totals 15 residues. Germline V lookup: CDR1 SEHNR, CDR2 FQNEAQ (reference sequence). V shed 7 bases and J 7 bases; nucleotides not matched to a gene: 4. The chain's CDR3 is CASTGTSGRVNEQFF. In DNA, the CDR3 is TGTGCCAGCACTGGGACTAGCGGGAGGGTAAATGAGCAGTTCTTC. Supplemented by reference TRBV7-9 and TRBJ2-1, the full variable domain reads DTGVSQNPRHKITKRGQNVTFRCDPISEHNRLYWYRQTLGQGPEFLTYFQNEAQLEKSRLLSDRFSAERPKGSFSTLEIQRTEQGDSAMYLCASTGTSGRVNEQFFGPGTRLTVL.

The J gene is TRBJ2-1, the V gene TRBV3-1 (or the pseudogene TRBV3-2); TRBD2 agrees at 12 bases. The J segment lost 9 bases and the V segment lost 0 bases, leaving 9 bases of the junction unmatched. The CDR3 sequence is 17 residues long. Germline CDR1 LGHDT, CDR2 YNNKEL (reference sequence). The CDR3 coding sequence is TGTGCCAGCAGCCAAGATTTAGGACTAGCGGGAAAAAGTGAGCAGTTCTTC. It yields the protein CASSQDLGLAGKSEQFF.

As to this clone: One end of the junction fails to match germline, which may point to a read error. CDR3 protein: CASSLIGQYPCF. For the CDR3, the DNA is TGTGCCAGCAGTTTAATAGGACAGTACCCGTGCTTC. This chain uses TRBV12-3 or TRBV12-4 with TRBJ1-2; D is perhaps TRBD1 (6 bases). CDR3 size: 12 residues.

This clone was seen a single time. The chain carries TRBV3-1 (or the pseudogene TRBV3-2) and TRBJ2-2; maybe TRBD2 (6 bases). V lost 1 base and J 8 bases, leaving 17 bases between the germline ends. The CDR3 runs to 16 residues. Germline V gene sequence: CDR1 LGHDT, CDR2 YNNKEL (reference sequence). The DNA of the CDR3 is TGTGCCAGCAGCCAAGGGGACGGGAGTGAGTTAGGGGAGCTGTTTTTT. Translating gives CASSQGDGSELGELFF.

The rearrangement joins TRBV5-6 to TRBJ2-7; weak D call: TRBD1 (5 bases). Deletions cut 2 bases from V and 3 bases from J, with 15 bases between. CDR1 and CDR2 from the germline V gene are SGHDT and YYEEEE. The CDR3 has 15 residues. As DNA, the CDR3 is TGTGCCAGCAGCTTTACAGGTACCGGTTACTACGAGCAGTACTTC. Translating gives CASSFTGTGYYEQYF.

The rearrangement links TRBV11-2 to TRBJ2-1; a possible D gene is TRBD2 (6 bases). The length of the CDR3 is 15 residues. V was clipped by 0 bases and J by 7 bases, with 13 bases between them. Per germline, CDR1 SGHAT and CDR2 FQNNGV. The CDR3 is CASSLDPTSVNEQFF. Here the CDR3 DNA reads TGTGCCAGCAGCTTAGACCCGACTAGTGTGAATGAGCAGTTCTTC.

The rearrangement links TRBV6-5 to TRBJ1-5; D possibly corresponds to TRBD1 (6 bases). The germline V gene encodes CDR1 MNHEY and CDR2 SVGAGI. The V and J ends lost 4 bases and 1 base respectively, with 11 bases between them. CDR3 length equals 15 residues. The CDR3, as DNA: TGTGCCAGCAGTTTTGACAGGTGGAGCAATCAGCCCCAGCATTTT. As protein: CASSFDRWSNQPQHF.

This chain connects TRBV6-5 to TRBJ2-5; 10 bases are shared with TRBD1. CDR3 size: 14 residues. Germline V gene lookup returns CDR1 MNHEY and CDR2 SVGAGI. The V segment lost 6 bases and the J segment 7 bases; nucleotides outside the gene matches: 8. The CDR3 protein is CASRLPGQGMTQYF. The CDR3, as DNA: TGTGCCAGCAGGCTACCGGGACAGGGGATGACCCAGTACTTC.

The V gene is TRBV19, the J gene TRBJ1-1; D is uncertain. CDR3 length equals 13 residues. V gave up 5 bases and J gave up 0 bases, with 7 bases separating them. Per the germline V gene, CDR1 is LNHDA and CDR2 is SQIVND (reference sequence). The CDR3 bases are TGTGCCAGTAGTGCCCCGGTGAACACTGAAGCTTTCTTT. Translation: CASSAPVNTEAFF.